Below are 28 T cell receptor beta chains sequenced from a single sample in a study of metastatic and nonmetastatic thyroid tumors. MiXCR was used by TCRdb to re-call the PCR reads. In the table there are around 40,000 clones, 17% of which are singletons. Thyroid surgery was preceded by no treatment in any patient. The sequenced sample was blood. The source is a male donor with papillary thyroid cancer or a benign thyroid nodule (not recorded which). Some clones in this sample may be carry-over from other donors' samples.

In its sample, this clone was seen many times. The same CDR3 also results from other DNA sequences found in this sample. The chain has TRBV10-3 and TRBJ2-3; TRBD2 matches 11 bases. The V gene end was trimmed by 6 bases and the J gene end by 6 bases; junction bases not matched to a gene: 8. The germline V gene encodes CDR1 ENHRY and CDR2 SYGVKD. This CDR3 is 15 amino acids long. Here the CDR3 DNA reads TGTGCCATCAGCTCGACTAGCGGGGAGGGTGATACGCAGTATTTT. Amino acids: CAISSTSGEGDTQYF.

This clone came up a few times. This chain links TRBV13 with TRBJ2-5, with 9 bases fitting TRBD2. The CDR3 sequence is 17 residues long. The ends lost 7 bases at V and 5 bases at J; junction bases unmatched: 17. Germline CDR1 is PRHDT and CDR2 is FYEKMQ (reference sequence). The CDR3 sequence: CASTQADIAGVYETQYF. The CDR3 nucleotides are TGTGCCAGCACCCAGGCTGATATAGCGGGAGTCTACGAGACCCAGTACTTC.

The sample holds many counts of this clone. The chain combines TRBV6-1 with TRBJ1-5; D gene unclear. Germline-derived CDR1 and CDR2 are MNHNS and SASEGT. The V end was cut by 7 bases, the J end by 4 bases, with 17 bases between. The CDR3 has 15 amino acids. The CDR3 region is CASNKARSGNQPQHF. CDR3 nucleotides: TGTGCCAGCAACAAAGCCCGGAGTGGAAATCAGCCCCAGCATTTT.

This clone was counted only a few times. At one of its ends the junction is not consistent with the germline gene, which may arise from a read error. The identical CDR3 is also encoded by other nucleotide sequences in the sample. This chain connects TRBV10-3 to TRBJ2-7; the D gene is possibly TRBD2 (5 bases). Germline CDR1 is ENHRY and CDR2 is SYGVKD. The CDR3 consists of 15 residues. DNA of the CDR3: TGTGCCTCGCAAGGTAGTGGGAGCTTGCTCTACGAGCAGTACTTT. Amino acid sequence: CASQGSGSLLYEQYF.

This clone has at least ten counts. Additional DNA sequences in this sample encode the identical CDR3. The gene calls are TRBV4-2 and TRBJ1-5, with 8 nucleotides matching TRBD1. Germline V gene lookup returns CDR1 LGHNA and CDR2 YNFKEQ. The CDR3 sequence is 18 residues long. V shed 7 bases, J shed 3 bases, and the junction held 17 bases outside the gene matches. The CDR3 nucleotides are TGTGCCAGCACCCGGGAGAGACGGACAGGGTATTTCAATCAGCCCCAGCATTTT. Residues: CASTRERRTGYFNQPQHF.

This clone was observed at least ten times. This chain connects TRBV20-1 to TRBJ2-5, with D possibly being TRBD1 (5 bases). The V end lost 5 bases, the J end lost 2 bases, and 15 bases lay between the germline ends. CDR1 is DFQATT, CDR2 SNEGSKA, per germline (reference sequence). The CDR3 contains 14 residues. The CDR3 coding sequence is TGCAGTGCTCATCCAGGGCGCACTCAAGAGACCCAGTACTTC. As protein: CSAHPGRTQETQYF.

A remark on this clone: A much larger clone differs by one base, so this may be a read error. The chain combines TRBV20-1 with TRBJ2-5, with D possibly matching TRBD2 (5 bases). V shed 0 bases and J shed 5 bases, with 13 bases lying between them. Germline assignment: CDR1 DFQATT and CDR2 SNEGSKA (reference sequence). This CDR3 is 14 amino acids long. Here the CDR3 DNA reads TGCAGTGCTAGAGACGAGGGTTTGTTGGAGACCCAGTACTTC. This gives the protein CSARDEGLLETQYF.

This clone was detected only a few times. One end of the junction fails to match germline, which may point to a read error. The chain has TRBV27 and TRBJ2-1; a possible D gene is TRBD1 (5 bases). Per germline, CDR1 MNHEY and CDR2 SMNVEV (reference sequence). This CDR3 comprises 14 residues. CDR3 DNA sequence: TGTGCCATCAGTTTATCTGCAGGGATAAATGAGCAGTTCTTC. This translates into CAISLSAGINEQFF.

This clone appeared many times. CDR3 coding DNA: TGTGCCAGCAGCTTACATCAAGGCTACGAGCAGTACTTC. It translates to CASSLHQGYEQYF. This chain connects TRBV7-9 to TRBJ2-7; D not resolved. Germline V gives CDR1 SEHNR, CDR2 FQNEAQ (reference sequence). The CDR3 has 13 residues. Trimming removed 2 bases at V and 3 bases at J, with 8 bases between.

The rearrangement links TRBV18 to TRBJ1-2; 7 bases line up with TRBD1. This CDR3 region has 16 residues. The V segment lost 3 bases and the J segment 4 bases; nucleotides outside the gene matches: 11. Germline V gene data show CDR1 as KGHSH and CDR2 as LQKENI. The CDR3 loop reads CASSPTTGTDRYGYTF. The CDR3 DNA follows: TGTGCCAGCTCACCTACTACCGGGACAGACCGCTATGGCTACACCTTC.

The CDR3 sequence: CASSGGTGMGETQYF. As DNA, the CDR3 is TGCGCCAGCAGTGGAGGGACAGGGATGGGAGAGACCCAGTACTTC. This chain connects TRBV10-1 to TRBJ2-5; 9 nucleotides line up with TRBD1. Germline CDR1 and CDR2: WNHNN and SYGVQD (reference sequence). The trim removed 4 bases at V and 4 bases at J, leaving 7 bases unmatched. This CDR3 is built from 15 residues.

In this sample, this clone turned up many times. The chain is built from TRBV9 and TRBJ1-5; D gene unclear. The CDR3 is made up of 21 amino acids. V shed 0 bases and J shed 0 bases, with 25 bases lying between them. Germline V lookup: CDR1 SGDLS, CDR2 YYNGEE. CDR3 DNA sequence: TGTGCCAGCAGCGTAGCCCTCAAGGAGTTTCGTTTGACCTATAGCAATCAGCCCCAGCATTTT. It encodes CASSVALKEFRLTYSNQPQHF.

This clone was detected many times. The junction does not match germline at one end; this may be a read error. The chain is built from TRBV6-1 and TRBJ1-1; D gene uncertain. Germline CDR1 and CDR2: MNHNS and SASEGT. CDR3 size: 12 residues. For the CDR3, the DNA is TGTGCCAGCAGTTCCTTAGGACGGGTACCGGGCTTT. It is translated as CASSSLGRVPGF.

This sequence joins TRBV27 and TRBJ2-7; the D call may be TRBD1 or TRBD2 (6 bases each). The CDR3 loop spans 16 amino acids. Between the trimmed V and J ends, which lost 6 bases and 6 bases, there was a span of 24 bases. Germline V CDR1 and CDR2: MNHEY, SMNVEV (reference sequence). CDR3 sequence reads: CASRVWTIGYRVEQYF. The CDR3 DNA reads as TGTGCCAGCAGAGTTTGGACTATCGGCTACAGGGTCGAGCAGTACTTC.

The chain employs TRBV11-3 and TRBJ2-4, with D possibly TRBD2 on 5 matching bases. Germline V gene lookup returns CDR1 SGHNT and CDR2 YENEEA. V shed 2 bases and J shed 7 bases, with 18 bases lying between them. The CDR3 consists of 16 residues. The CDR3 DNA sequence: TGTGCCAGCAGCTTAAATTTCAGGCTAGCCGGGAACATTCAGTACTTC. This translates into CASSLNFRLAGNIQYF.

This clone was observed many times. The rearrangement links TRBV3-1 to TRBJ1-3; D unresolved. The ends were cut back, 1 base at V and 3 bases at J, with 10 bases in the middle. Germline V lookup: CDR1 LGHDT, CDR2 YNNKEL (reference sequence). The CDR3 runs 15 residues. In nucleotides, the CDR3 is TGTGCCAGCAGCCAAGGTTCTGGGTTTGGAAACACCATATATTTT. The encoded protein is CASSQGSGFGNTIYF.

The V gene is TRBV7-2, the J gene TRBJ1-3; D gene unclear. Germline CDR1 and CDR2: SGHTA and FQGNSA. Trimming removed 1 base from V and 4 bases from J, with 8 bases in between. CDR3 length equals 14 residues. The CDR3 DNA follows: TGTGCCAGCAGCTTAGGAGGCAGGGGAAACACCATATATTTT. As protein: CASSLGGRGNTIYF.

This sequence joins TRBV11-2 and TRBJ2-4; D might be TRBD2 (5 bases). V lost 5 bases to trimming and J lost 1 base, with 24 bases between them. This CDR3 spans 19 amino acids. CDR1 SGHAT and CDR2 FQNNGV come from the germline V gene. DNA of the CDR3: TGTGCCAGCAGCCCGGAGCCGGGAACCCGAATTTGGGCCAAAAACATTCAGTACTTC. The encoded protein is CASSPEPGTRIWAKNIQYF.

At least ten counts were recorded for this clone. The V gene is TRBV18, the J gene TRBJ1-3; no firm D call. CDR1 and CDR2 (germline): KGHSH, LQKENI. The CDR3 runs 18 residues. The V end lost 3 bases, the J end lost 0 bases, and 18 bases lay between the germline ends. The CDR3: CASSPQEGPSFSGNTIYF. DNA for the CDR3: TGTGCCAGCTCACCCCAGGAGGGCCCTAGTTTCTCTGGAAACACCATATATTTT. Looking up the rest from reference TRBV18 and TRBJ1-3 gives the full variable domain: NAGVMQNPRHLVRRRGQEARLRCSPMKGHSHVYWYRQLPEEGLKFMVYLQKENIIDESGMPKERFSAEFPKEGPSILRIQQVVRGDSAAYFCASSPQEGPSFSGNTIYFGEGSWLTVV.

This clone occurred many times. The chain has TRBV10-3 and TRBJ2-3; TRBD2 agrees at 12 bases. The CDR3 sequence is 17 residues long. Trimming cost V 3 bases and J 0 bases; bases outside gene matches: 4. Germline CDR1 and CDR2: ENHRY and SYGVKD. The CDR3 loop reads CAISDRTSGDSTDTQYF. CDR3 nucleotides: TGTGCCATCAGTGACCGGACTAGCGGGGACAGCACAGATACGCAGTATTTT.

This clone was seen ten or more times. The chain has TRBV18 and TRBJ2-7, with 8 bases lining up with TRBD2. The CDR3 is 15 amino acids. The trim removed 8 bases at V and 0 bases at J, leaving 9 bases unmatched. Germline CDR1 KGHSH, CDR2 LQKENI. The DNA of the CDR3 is TGTGCCAGCACAACAACTAGCGGAAGCTCCTACGAGCAGTACTTC. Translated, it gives CASTTTSGSSYEQYF.

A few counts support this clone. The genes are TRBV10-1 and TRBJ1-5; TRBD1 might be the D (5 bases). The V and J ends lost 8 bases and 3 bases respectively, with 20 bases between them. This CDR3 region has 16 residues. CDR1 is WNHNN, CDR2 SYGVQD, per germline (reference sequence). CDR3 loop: CASLPGRRRNNQPQHF. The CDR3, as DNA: TGCGCCAGCCTCCCGGGACGAAGACGGAACAATCAGCCCCAGCATTTT.

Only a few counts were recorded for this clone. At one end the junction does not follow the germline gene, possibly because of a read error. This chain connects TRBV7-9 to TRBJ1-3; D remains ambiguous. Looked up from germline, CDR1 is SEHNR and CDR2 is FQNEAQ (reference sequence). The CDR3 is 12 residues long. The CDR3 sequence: CAPTNSRNTVYF. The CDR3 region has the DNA TGTGCCCCGACCAACTCTAGAAACACCGTATATTTT.

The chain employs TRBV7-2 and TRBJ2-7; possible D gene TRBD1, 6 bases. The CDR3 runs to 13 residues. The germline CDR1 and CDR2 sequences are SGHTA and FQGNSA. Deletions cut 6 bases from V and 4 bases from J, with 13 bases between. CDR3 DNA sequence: TGTGCCAGCAGAAGGGACACCAATTACGAGCAGTACTTC. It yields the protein CASRRDTNYEQYF.

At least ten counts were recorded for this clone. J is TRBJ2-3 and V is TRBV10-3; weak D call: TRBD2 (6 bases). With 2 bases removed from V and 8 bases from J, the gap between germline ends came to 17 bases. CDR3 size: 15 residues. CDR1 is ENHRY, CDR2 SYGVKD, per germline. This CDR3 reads CAISENTSGGVTQYF. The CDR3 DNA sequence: TGTGCCATCAGTGAGAATACGTCCGGCGGGGTTACGCAGTATTTT.

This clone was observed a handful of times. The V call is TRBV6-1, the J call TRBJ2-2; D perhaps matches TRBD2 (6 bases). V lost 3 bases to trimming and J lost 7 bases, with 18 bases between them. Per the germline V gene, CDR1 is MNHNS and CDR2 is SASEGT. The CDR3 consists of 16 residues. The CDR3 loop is CASSDASGRGVGELFF. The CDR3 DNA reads TGTGCCAGCAGTGACGCCTCCGGGAGAGGGGTCGGGGAGCTGTTTTTT.

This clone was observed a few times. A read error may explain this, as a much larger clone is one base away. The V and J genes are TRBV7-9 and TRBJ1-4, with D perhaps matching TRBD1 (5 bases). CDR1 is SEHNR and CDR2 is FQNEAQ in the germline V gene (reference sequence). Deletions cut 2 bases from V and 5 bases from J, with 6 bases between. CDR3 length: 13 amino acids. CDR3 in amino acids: CASSLTGNEKLFF. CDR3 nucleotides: TGTGCCAGCAGCTTAACAGGCAATGAAAAACTGTTTTTT.

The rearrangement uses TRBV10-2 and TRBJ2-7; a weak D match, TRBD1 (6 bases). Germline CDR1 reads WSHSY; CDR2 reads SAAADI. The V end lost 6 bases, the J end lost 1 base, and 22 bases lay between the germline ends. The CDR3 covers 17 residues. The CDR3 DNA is TGCGCCAGCAGCGCCACCACAGGGATGGTTCATTCCTACGAGCAGTACTTC. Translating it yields CASSATTGMVHSYEQYF.